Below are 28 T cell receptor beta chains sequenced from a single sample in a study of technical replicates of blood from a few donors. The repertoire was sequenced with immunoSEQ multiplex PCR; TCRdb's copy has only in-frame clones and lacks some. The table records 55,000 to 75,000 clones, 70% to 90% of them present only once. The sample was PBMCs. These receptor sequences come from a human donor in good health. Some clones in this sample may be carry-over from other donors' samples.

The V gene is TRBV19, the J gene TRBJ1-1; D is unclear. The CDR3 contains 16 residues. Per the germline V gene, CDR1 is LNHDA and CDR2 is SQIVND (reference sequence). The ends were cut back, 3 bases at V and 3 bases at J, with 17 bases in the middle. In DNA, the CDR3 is TGTGCCAGTAGTATTGGCCAGGCCCACTGGGACACTGAAGCTTTCTTT. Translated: CASSIGQAHWDTEAFF.

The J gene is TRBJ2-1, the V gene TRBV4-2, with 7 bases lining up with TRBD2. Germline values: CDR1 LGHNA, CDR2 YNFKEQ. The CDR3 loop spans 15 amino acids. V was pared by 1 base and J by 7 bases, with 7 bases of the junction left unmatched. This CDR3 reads CASSQANGGFNEQFF. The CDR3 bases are TGTGCCAGCAGCCAAGCTAACGGGGGGTTTAATGAGCAGTTCTTC.

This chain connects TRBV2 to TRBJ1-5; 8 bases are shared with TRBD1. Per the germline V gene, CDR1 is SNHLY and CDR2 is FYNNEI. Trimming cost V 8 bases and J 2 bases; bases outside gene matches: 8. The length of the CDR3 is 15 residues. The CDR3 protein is CASRPGQVGNQPQHF. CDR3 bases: TGTGCCAGCCGTCCGGGACAGGTAGGCAATCAGCCCCAGCATTTT.

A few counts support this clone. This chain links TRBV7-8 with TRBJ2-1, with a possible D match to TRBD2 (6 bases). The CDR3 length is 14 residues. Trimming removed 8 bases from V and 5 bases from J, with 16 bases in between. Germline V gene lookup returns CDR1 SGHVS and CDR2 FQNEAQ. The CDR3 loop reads CASHRRGGNNEQFF. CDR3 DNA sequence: TGTGCCAGCCACCGTAGGGGAGGCAACAATGAGCAGTTCTTC.

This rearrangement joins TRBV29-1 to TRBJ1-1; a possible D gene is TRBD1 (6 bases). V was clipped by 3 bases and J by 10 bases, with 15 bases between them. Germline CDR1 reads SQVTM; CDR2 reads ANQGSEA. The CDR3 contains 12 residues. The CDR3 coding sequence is TGCAGCGTTGATCCCTCAGGGGTAGGAGCTTTCTTT. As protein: CSVDPSGVGAFF. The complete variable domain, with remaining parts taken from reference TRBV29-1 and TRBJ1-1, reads SAVISQKPSRDICQRGTSLTIQCQVDSQVTMMFWYRQQPGQSLTLIATANQGSEATYESGFVIDKFPISRPNLTFSTLTVSNMSPEDSSIYLCSVDPSGVGAFFGQGTRLTVV.

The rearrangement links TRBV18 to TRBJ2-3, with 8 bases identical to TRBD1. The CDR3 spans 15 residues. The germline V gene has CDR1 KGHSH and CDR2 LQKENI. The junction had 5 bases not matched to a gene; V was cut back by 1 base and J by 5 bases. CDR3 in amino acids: CASSPRTGRGDTQYF. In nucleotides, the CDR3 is TGTGCCAGCTCACCACGGACAGGGCGAGGAGATACGCAGTATTTT.

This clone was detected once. In nucleotides, the CDR3 is TGTGCCAGCAGCCAAAACCCCCAGGCCCTACTAGCGGGGGGCTACAATGAGCAGTTCTTC. Residues: CASSQNPQALLAGGYNEQFF. The chain couples TRBV4-2 to TRBJ2-1; 12 nucleotides match TRBD2. V was pared by 2 bases and J by 3 bases, with 14 bases of the junction left unmatched. This CDR3 has 20 amino acids. Germline CDR1 and CDR2: LGHNA and YNFKEQ.

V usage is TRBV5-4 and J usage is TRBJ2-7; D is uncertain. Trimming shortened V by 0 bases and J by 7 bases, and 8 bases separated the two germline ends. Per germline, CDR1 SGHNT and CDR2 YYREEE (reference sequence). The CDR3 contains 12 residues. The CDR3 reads CASSLGMREQYF. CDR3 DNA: TGTGCCAGCAGCTTGGGAATGCGAGAGCAGTACTTC.

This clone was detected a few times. The CDR3 region is CASSLGRNPGSAFF. Here the CDR3 DNA reads TGCGCCAGCAGCTTGGGCCGAAACCCAGGTTCAGCTTTCTTT. The gene calls are TRBV5-1 and TRBJ1-1; D remains unclear. Trimming pared 0 bases from V and 10 bases from J, leaving 16 bases between. This CDR3 contains 14 residues. Germline CDR1 reads SGHRS; CDR2 reads YFSETQ.

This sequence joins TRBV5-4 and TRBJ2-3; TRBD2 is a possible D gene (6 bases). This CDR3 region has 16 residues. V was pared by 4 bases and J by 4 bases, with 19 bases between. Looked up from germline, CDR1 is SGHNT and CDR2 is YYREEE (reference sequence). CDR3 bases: TGTGCCAGCAGCCCGCGGGTGGGAGGCGTCGCAGATACGCAGTATTTT. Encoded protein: CASSPRVGGVADTQYF.

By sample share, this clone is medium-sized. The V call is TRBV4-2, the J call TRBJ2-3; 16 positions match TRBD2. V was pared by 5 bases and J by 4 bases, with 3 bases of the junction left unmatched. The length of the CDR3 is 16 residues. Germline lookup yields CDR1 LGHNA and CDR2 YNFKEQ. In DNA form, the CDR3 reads TGTGCCAGCAGCTTTGGGACTAGCGGGGGGGCAGATACGCAGTATTTT. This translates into CASSFGTSGGADTQYF.

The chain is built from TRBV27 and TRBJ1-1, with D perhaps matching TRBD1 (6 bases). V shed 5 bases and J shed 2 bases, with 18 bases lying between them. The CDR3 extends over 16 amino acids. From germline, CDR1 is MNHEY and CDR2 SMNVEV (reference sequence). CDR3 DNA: TGTGCCAGCAGTACCTTCGCCGGCAGGGGAAACACTGAAGCTTTCTTT. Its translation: CASSTFAGRGNTEAFF.

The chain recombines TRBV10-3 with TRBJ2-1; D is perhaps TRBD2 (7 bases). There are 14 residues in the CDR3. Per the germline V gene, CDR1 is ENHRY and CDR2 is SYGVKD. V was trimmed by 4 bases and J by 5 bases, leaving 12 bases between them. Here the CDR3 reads CAISVRGADNEQFF. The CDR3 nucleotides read TGTGCCATCAGTGTCCGGGGGGCGGACAATGAGCAGTTCTTC.

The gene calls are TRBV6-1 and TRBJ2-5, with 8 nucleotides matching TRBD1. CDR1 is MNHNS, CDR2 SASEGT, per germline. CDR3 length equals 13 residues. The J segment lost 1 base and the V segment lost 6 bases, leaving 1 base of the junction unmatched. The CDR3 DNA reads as TGTGCCAGCAGAACAGGGGGCCAAGAGACCCAGTACTTC. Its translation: CASRTGGQETQYF.

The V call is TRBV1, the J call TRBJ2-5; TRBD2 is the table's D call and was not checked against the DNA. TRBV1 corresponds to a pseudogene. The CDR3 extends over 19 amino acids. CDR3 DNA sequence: TGCACCAGCAGCCAAGATGATGGGGCTAGCGGGGGTCACCAAGAGACCCAGTACTTC. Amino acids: CTSSQDDGASGGHQETQYF.

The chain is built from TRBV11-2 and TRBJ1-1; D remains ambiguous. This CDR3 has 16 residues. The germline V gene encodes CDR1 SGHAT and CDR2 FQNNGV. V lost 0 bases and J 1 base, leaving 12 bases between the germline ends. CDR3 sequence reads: CASSLEGGRRNTEAFF. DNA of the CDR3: TGTGCCAGCAGCTTAGAGGGAGGGAGGAGGAACACTGAAGCTTTCTTT.

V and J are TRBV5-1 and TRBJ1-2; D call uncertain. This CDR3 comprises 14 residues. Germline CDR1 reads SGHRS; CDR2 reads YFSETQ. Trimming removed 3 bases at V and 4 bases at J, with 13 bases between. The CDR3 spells CASSSSGAAYGYTF. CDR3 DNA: TGCGCCAGCAGCTCGTCAGGTGCCGCCTATGGCTACACCTTC.

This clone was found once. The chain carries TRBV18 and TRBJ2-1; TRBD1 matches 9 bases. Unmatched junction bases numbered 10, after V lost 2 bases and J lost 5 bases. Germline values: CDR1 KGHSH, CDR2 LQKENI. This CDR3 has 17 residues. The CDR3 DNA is TGTGCCAGCTCACCAGGACAAGGACAGGGGACCCACAATGAGCAGTTCTTC. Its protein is CASSPGQGQGTHNEQFF.

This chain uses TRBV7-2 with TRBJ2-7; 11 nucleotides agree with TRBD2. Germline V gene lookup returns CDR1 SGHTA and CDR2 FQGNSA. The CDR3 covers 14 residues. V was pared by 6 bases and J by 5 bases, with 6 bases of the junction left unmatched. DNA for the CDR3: TGTGCCAGCAGAGCTAGCGGGAGGATCCACGAGCAGTACTTC. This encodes CASRASGRIHEQYF.

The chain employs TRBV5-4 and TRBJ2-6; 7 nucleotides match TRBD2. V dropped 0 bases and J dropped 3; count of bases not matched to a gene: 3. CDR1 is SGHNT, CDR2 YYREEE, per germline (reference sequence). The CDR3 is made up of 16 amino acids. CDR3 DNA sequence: TGTGCCAGCAGCTTGGGTGGGAGGGATGGGGCCAACGTCCTGACTTTC. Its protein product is CASSLGGRDGANVLTF.

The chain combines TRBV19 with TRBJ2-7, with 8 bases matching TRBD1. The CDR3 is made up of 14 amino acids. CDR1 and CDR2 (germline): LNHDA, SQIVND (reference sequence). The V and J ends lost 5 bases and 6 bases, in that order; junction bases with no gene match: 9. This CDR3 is CASSSRDRSTEQYF. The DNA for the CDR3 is TGTGCCAGTAGTTCCCGGGACAGGTCGACCGAGCAGTACTTC.

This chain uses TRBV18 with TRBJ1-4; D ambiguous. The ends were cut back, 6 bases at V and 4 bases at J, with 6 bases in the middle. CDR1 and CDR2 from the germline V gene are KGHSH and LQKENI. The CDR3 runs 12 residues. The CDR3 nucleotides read TGTGCCAGCTCTCTCGGTAATGAAAAACTGTTTTTT. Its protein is CASSLGNEKLFF.

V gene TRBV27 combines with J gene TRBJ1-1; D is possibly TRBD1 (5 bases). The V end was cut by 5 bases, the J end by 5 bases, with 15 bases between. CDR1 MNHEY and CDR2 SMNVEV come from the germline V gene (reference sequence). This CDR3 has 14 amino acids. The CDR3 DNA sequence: TGTGCCAGCAGTCCTTTAGTAGGGGCTACTGAAGCTTTCTTT. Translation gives CASSPLVGATEAFF.

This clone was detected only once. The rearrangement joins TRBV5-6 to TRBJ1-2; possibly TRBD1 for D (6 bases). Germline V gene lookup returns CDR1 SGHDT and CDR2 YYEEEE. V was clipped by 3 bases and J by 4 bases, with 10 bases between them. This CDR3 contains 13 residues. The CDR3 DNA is TGTGCCAGCAGCTACGACAGGTCCTATGGCTACACCTTC. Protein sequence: CASSYDRSYGYTF.

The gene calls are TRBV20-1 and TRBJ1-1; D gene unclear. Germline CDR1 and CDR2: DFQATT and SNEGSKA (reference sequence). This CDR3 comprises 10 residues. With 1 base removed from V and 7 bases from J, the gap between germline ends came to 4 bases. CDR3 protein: CSARANEAFF. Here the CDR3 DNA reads TGCAGTGCTAGAGCAAATGAAGCTTTCTTT.

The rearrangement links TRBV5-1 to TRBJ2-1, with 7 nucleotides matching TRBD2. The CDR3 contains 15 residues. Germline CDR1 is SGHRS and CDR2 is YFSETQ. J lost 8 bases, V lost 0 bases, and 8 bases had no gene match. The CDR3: CASSLAGASGDEQFF. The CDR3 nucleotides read TGCGCCAGCAGCTTGGCCGGGGCTAGCGGAGATGAGCAGTTCTTC. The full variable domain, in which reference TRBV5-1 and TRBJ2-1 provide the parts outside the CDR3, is KAGVTQTPRYLIKTRGQQVTLSCSPISGHRSVSWYQQTPGQGLQFLFEYFSETQRNKGNFPGRFSGRQFSNSRSEMNVSTLELGDSALYLCASSLAGASGDEQFFGPGTRLTVL.

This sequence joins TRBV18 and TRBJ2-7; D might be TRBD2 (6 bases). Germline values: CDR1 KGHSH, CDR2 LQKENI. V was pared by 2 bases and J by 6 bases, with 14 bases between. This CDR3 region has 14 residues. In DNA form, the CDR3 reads TGTGCCAGCTCACCATATATTATGGAGGGCGAGCAGTACTTC. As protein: CASSPYIMEGEQYF.

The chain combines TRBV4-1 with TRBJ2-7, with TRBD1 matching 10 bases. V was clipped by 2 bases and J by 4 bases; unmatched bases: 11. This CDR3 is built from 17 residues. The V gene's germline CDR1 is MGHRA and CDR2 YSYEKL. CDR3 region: CASSQQTWDRGFYEQYF. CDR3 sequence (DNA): TGCGCCAGCAGCCAACAAACGTGGGACAGGGGTTTTTACGAGCAGTACTTC.